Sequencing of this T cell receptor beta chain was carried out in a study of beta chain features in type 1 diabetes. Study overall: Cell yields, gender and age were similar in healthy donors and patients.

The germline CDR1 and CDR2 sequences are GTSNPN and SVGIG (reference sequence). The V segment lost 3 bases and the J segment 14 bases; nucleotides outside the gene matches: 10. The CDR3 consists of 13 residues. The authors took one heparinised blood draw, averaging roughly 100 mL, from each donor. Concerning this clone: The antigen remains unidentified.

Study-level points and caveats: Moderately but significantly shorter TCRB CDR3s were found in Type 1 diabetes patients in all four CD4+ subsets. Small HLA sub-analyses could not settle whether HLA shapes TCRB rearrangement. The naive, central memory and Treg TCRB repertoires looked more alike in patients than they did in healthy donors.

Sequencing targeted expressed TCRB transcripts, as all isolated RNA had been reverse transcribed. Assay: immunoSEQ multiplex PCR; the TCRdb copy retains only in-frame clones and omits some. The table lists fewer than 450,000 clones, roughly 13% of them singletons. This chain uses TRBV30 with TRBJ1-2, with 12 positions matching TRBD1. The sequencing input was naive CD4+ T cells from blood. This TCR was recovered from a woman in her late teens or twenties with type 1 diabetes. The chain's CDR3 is CAWSPGQGAPRTF. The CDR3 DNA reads TGTGCCTGGAGCCCGGGACAGGGGGCTCCGAGGACCTTC.